The entry below gives a single T cell receptor beta chain sequence along with its context. Each subset's genomic DNA was split evenly across several immunoSEQ plates. Repertoires were generated with immunoSEQ multiplex PCR, while TCRdb's copy carries only in-frame clones and drops some. Among about 2 million clones listed, approximately 95% were seen once. This sample was included in a study of shared clonotypes between healthy human individuals. Study context: Aged between 18 and 49, the donors were a couple of women and three men. Plates per donor: three CD4 naive, three CD4 memory, two CD8 naive, one CD8 memory.

Naivety among CD8 cells was defined by CD45RO negativity and positive CCR7 selection, thereby excluding terminally differentiated effector memory CD45RA+ cells. The study enrolled healthy HIV-negative adults without recent acute infections or vaccinations as donors. Trimming left V 7 bases short and J 0 bases short, with 13 bases between. The CDR3 is 14 residues long. Germline assignment: CDR1 SNHLY and CDR2 FYNNEI. This chain connects TRBV2 to TRBJ2-7; perhaps TRBD1 as D (6 bases). The sequence came from a man aged 18 to 29 in good health. Source material: naive CD8+ T cells sorted from blood. CDR3 in DNA: TGTGCCAGCATCCCAGGACAGAGCTCCTACGAGCAGTACTTC. It encodes CASIPGQSSYEQYF. The variable domain in full, completed from reference TRBV2 and TRBJ2-7, reads EPEVTQTPSHQVTQMGQEVILRCVPISNHLYFYWYRQILGQKVEFLVSFYNNEISEKSEIFDDQFSVERPDGSNFTLKIRSTKLEDSAMYFCASIPGQSSYEQYFGPGTRLTVT.